The 16 T cell receptor beta chains presented below share a single source sample, sequenced in a study of T cell changes during pregnancy in multiple sclerosis. TCRdb's table, derived via immunoSEQ multiplex PCR, lists solely in-frame clones and lacks some. The table records around 74,000 clones, 80% to 90% of them present only once. The specimen was peripheral blood, collected before pregnancy. Receptors originate from a female donor with multiple sclerosis, enrolled in a pregnancy study.

The rearrangement uses TRBV5-1 and TRBJ2-7; TRBD1 matches 8 bases. V was clipped by 0 bases and J by 6 bases; unmatched bases: 8. The CDR3 sequence is 15 residues long. Germline CDR1 is SGHRS and CDR2 is YFSETQ. CDR3 protein: CASSLEQGVRREQYF. For the CDR3, the DNA is TGCGCCAGCAGCTTGGAACAGGGGGTCAGGCGCGAGCAGTACTTC.

The rearrangement joins TRBV5-8 to TRBJ2-3, with 11 bases identical to TRBD2. This CDR3 spans 16 amino acids. In germline, CDR1 is SGHTS, CDR2 YDEGEE. J was trimmed by 2 bases and V by 2 bases; bases with no gene match: 4. CDR3 in amino acids: CASSLRLAGNTDTQYF. CDR3 sequence (DNA): TGTGCCAGCAGCTTAAGACTAGCGGGGAACACAGATACGCAGTATTTT.

The chain links TRBV25-1 to TRBJ1-6, with 8 nucleotides matching TRBD1. The CDR3 extends over 16 amino acids. Germline CDR1 reads MGHDK; CDR2 reads SYGVNS. V lost 7 bases and J lost 10; bases outside the gene matches: 15. CDR3 nucleotide sequence: TGTGCCAGCATCGAATCCGGGACAGGATTTTCCTCACCCCTCCACTTT. It is translated as CASIESGTGFSSPLHF.

This chain's CDR3 is CASSLTGSADTQYF. DNA for the CDR3: TGCGCCAGCAGCTTGACAGGGTCGGCAGATACGCAGTATTTT. V and J are TRBV5-1 and TRBJ2-3, with D possibly TRBD1 on 6 matching bases. Germline loops: CDR1 SGHRS, CDR2 YFSETQ. V lost 1 base and J 4 bases, leaving 10 bases between the germline ends. The CDR3 is 14 amino acids.

The chain has TRBV11-2 and TRBJ2-5; 7 bases are shared with TRBD2. The CDR3 runs to 13 residues. Germline-derived CDR1 and CDR2 are SGHAT and FQNNGV. V lost 1 base to trimming and J lost 4 bases; unmatched junction nucleotides: 0. The CDR3 here is CASSLAGGETQYF. In DNA, the CDR3 is TGTGCCAGCAGCTTAGCGGGGGGAGAGACCCAGTACTTC.

V usage is TRBV5-1 and J usage is TRBJ1-2; D perhaps matches TRBD1 (6 bases). V lost 3 bases and J 3 bases, leaving 15 bases between the germline ends. Germline V gene lookup returns CDR1 SGHRS and CDR2 YFSETQ. The CDR3 consists of 15 residues. CDR3 region: CASSSGGAEDYGYTF. CDR3 sequence (DNA): TGCGCCAGCAGCTCGGGGGGGGCGGAGGACTATGGCTACACCTTC.

This chain joins TRBV27 and TRBJ1-2; D gene unclear. Trimming took 4 bases from V and 4 from J, leaving 10 bases between them. CDR3 length equals 13 residues. Germline V CDR1 and CDR2: MNHEY, SMNVEV (reference sequence). DNA for the CDR3: TGTGCCAGCAGTTCGGGGATGGGCTATGGCTACACCTTC. Residues: CASSSGMGYGYTF.

CDR3 DNA: TGTGCCAGCAGTCAGATGGAGCAGTACTTC. Translating it yields CASSQMEQYF. The chain uses TRBV28 and TRBJ2-7; no clear D. CDR3 length equals 10 residues. The ends were cut back, 5 bases at V and 7 bases at J, with 6 bases in the middle. CDR1 MDHEN and CDR2 SYDVKM come from the germline V gene.

The chain joins TRBV11-2 to TRBJ2-1; 9 nucleotides agree with TRBD2. This CDR3 contains 15 residues. Germline V gene data show CDR1 as SGHAT and CDR2 as FQNNGV. V dropped 4 bases and J dropped 5; count of bases not matched to a gene: 6. Written as DNA, the CDR3 is TGTGCCAGCAGCTCTTCCGGGACTAGCAACAATGAGCAGTTCTTC. Amino acids: CASSSSGTSNNEQFF.

The chain couples TRBV7-8 to TRBJ1-2; 7 bases map to TRBD1. The germline V gene encodes CDR1 SGHVS and CDR2 FQNEAQ. Unmatched junction bases numbered 9, after V lost 5 bases and J lost 6 bases. This CDR3 spans 14 amino acids. In DNA, the CDR3 is TGTGCCAGCAGCCTAACCGGGACAGCGCATGGCTACACCTTC. It yields the protein CASSLTGTAHGYTF. Complete variable domain (other parts from reference TRBV7-8 and TRBJ1-2): GAGVSQSPRYKVAKRGQDVALRCDPISGHVSLFWYQQALGQGPEFLTYFQNEAQLDKSGLPSDRFFAERPEGSVSTLKIQRTQQEDSAVYLCASSLTGTAHGYTFGSGTRLTVV.

The CDR3 spells CAITQQGNTEAFF. The CDR3 DNA sequence: TGTGCCATCACCCAACAGGGGAACACTGAAGCTTTCTTT. V gene TRBV10-3 combines with J gene TRBJ1-1; maybe TRBD1 (6 bases). Deletions cut 7 bases from V and 1 base from J, with 10 bases between. CDR3 length: 13 residues. CDR1 is ENHRY and CDR2 is SYGVKD in the germline V gene.

This chain uses TRBV7-9 with TRBJ2-3, with 11 bases fitting TRBD2. Trimming removed 3 bases from V and 0 bases from J; junction bases left unmatched: 2. CDR3 size: 16 residues. Germline V CDR1 and CDR2: SEHNR, FQNEAQ (reference sequence). The DNA for the CDR3 is TGTGCCAGCAGCTTGGGACTAGCGGTTAGCACAGATACGCAGTATTTT. This translates into CASSLGLAVSTDTQYF.

The rearrangement uses TRBV6-5 and TRBJ1-1, with 8 positions matching TRBD1. This CDR3 is built from 14 residues. V lost 6 bases, J lost 4 bases, and 7 bases stayed unmatched. Germline assignment: CDR1 MNHEY and CDR2 SVGAGI. CDR3 in DNA: TGTGCCAGCAGCTCGACAGGGGTGGGCACTGAAGCTTTCTTT. As protein: CASSSTGVGTEAFF.

V is TRBV7-2 and J is TRBJ1-1; 7 bases match TRBD1. The CDR3 is made up of 15 amino acids. J was trimmed by 10 bases and V by 2 bases; bases with no gene match: 13. Germline assignment: CDR1 SGHTA and CDR2 FQGNSA. This chain's CDR3 is CASSLRGQDEGGAFF. The CDR3 DNA is TGTGCCAGCAGCTTAAGAGGACAGGACGAAGGAGGAGCTTTCTTT.

The J gene is TRBJ1-1, the V gene TRBV4-2, with a weak D call TRBD1 (6 bases). CDR3 length: 15 amino acids. CDR1 and CDR2 (germline): LGHNA, YNFKEQ. V was pared by 3 bases and J by 2 bases, with 13 bases between. CDR3 region: CASSHLQGSNTEAFF. The CDR3 region has the DNA TGTGCCAGCAGCCACCTACAGGGTAGTAACACTGAAGCTTTCTTT.

This rearrangement joins TRBV2 to TRBJ1-3; D gene uncertain. Per the germline V gene, CDR1 is SNHLY and CDR2 is FYNNEI. The CDR3 consists of 12 residues. V was cut by 2 bases and J by 8 bases, with 7 bases left in between. In nucleotides, the CDR3 is TGTGCCAGCAGTGAAAGCCAAGACACCATATATTTT. It codes for CASSESQDTIYF.